This TCR beta chain is drawn from a study of technical replicates of blood from a handful of donors. The CDR3 runs 15 residues. Trimming stripped 4 bases from V and 7 bases from J, with 20 bases between. Method: immunoSEQ multiplex PCR; TCRdb's copy keeps in-frame clones and lacks some. The sample has tens of thousands of clones, around 90% seen once. The sequenced sample consisted of T cells isolated from PBMCs. The source is a human donor in good health. The J gene is TRBJ2-7, the V gene TRBV23-1; the D gene is possibly TRBD1 (5 bases). TRBV23-1 has ORF status, its function being uncertain. CDR3 in amino acids: CASSLRQTNSPEQYF. Here the CDR3 DNA reads TGCGCCAGCAGTCTTCGACAGACCAATTCTCCGGAGCAGTACTTC.